This T cell receptor (beta chain) appears in the sequencing data of a study of T cell repertoires in cytomegalovirus infection. Whole-study context: Public signatures in TCR beta pointed to CMV infection and matching HLA type. Regarding the study as a whole: HLA-C-restricted TCR beta clonotypes specific for CMV led the ex vivo response.

The CDR3 spans 11 residues. Trimming removed 2 bases at V and 9 bases at J, with 4 bases between. TCRdb itself ran the reads through MiXCR, one entry per CDR3 protein. Among a few hundred thousand distinct CDR3 sequences listed, approximately 9% were seen once. This clonotype has just a few counts. No antigen is known for it. The TCR comes from a human donor in good health (CMV status not recorded). Some clones in this sample may be carry-over from other donors' samples. Sequenced: PBMCs. The V call is TRBV12-3 or TRBV12-4, the J call TRBJ2-2; no firm D call. This chain's CDR3 is CASSLFRELFF. Here the CDR3 DNA reads TGTGCCAGCAGTTTATTCCGGGAGCTGTTTTTT.